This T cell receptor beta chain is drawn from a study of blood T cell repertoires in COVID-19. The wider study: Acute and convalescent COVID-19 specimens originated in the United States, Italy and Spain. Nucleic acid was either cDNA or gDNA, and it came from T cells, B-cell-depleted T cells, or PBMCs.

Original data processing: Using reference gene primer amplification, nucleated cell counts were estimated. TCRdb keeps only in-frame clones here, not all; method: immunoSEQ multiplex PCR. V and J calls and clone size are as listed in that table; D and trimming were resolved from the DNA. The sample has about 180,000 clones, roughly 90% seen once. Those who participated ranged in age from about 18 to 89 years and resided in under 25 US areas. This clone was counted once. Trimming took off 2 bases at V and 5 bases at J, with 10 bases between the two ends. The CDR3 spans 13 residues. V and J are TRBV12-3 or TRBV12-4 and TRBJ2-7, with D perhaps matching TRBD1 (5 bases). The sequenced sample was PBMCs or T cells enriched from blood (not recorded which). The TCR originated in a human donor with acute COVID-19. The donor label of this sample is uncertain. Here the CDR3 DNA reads TGTGCCAGCAGTTTATCGGCAGGGAACGAGCAGTACTTC. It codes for CASSLSAGNEQYF.